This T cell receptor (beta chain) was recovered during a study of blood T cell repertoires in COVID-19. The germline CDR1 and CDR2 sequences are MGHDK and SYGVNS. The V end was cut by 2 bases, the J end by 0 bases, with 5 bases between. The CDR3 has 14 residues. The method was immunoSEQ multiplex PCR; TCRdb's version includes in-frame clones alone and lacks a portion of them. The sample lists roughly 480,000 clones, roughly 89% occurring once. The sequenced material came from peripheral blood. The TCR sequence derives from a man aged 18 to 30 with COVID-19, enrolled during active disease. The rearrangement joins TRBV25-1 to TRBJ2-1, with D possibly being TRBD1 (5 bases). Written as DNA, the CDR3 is TGTGCCAGCAGTGAACAGGGCTCCTACAATGAGCAGTTCTTC. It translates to CASSEQGSYNEQFF.